This T cell receptor (beta chain) was profiled in a study of liver allograft versus peripheral blood T cells. As for the study in general: Repertoires of T cell receptors in transplanted livers were compared with recipients' peripheral blood repertoires. Notes on the study in general: As reported, T cell receptor repertoires inside liver allografts differed from those present in peripheral blood.

This clonotype was observed at least ten times. Antigen specificity is unknown. From the reads, TCRdb called clonotypes with MiXCR, one entry per CDR3 protein. The top ten clones hold roughly 2.2% of a sample with about 12,000 distinct CDR3 sequences, 28% of them seen once. The TCR was taken from a human patient who had a liver transplant. The graft donor may account for some of the T cells.

CDR3 amino acids: CATEESGSYEQYF. DNA for the CDR3: TGTGCCACGGAAGAGAGCGGATCCTACGAGCAGTACTTC. The chain uses TRBV6-5 and TRBJ2-7; tentatively, D is TRBD2 (5 bases). The CDR3 has 13 residues. V was clipped by 10 bases and J by 1 base, with 14 bases between them. The V gene's germline CDR1 is MNHEY and CDR2 SVGAGI.